A selection of T cell receptor beta chains follows, all from one sample in a study of Graves' ophthalmopathy and Graves' hyperthyroidism. One entry per CDR3 protein results from TCRdb running MiXCR on the multiplex PCR reads. The sample lists 900,000 to 1,200,000 distinct CDR3 sequences, about 38% occurring once. The sequenced sample consisted of peripheral blood or thyroid tissue (not recorded which). These receptors were taken from an adult man with Graves' hyperthyroidism. Each CDR3 is given with its conserved first and last residue. D genes are given only for firm matches. Size tells how often a clone was seen (once, few, many) or the class of an expanded clone, and some rows leave it out.

v_call	j_call	d_call	clone_size	cdr3_nt	cdr3_aa
TRBV10-2	TRBJ2-7	-	-	TGCGCCAGTATGCTAGAGGCATCGAGCTGCGAGCAGTACTTC	CASMLEASSCEQYF
TRBV10-3	TRBJ2-7	TRBD1	-	TGTGCCAGCAGGGGGGGGGACAGGGTCCCCTACGAGCAGTACTTC	CASRGGDRVPYEQYF
TRBV10-3	TRBJ2-5	-	-	TGTGCCATCAGTGGACCGACACAGTACTTC	CAISGPTQYF
TRBV7-9	TRBJ1-1	-	-	TGTGCCAGCACGTCGGGAAGCAGAACTGAAGCTTTCTTT	CASTSGSRTEAFF
TRBV7-8	TRBJ2-7	TRBD1	-	TGTGCCAGCAGCTTAGAGACAGGGGGGGCTTACGAGCAGTACTTC	CASSLETGGAYEQYF
TRBV19	TRBJ1-5	-	many	TGTGCCAGTAACGGGGGGCTTAAACAGCCCCAGCATTTT	CASNGGLKQPQHF
TRBV19	TRBJ1-1	-	-	TGTGCCAGCCCTCCGGGCCCCGAGGCTTTCTTT	CASPPGPEAFF
TRBV15	TRBJ1-1	-	-	TGTGCCACCAGCAGTGTTAAAATGAACACTGAAGCTTTCTTT	CATSSVKMNTEAFF
TRBV7-8	TRBJ2-2	-	few	TGTGCCAGCAGCTTGGCCCGCAGGGCCCGGGACACCGGGGAGCTGTTTTTT	CASSLARRARDTGELFF
TRBV2	TRBJ1-6	-	many	TGTGCCAGCACTACAGGGTCTTACAATTCACCCCTCCACTTT	CASTTGSYNSPLHF
TRBV11-2	TRBJ2-5	-	-	TGTGCCAGCAGCTTATCGCGGATCGAGACCCAGTACTTC	CASSLSRIETQYF
TRBV5-1	TRBJ2-7	-	-	TGCGCCAGCAGCTTGGGAACTTACGACGAGCAGTACTTC	CASSLGTYDEQYF
TRBV19	TRBJ1-5	TRBD1	many	TGTGCCAGTAGTCACAGGGGTTTGGGCAATCAGCCCCAGCATTTT	CASSHRGLGNQPQHF
TRBV19	TRBJ1-1	-	many	TGTGCCAGTACCATCACAATGAACACTGAAGCTTTCTTT	CASTITMNTEAFF
TRBV25-1	TRBJ1-2	TRBD1	-	TGTGCCAGCAGTGTCCGGGACAGTGCCTATGGCTACACCTTC	CASSVRDSAYGYTF
TRBV6-2/TRBV6-3	TRBJ2-2	-	few	TGTGCCAGCAGTTTACGAGGGATGGGAAACACCGGGGAGCTGTTTTTT	CASSLRGMGNTGELFF